The clone carrying this T cell receptor (beta chain) has at least ten counts. Construction of the TCR beta libraries employed iRepertoire HTBI primers in conjunction with Arm-PCR of CDR3 regions. One entry per CDR3 protein, called by TCRdb with MiXCR from the multiplex PCR reads. Altogether 350,000 to 400,000 distinct CDR3 sequences are present, about a sixth being singletons, with the ten largest covering roughly a fifth. The sample is drawn from a study of regulatory T cells in long-lasting Graves disease. Time point of the sample: newly diagnosed GD, antithyroid drugs for less than 3 months. Extracted PBMC RNA gave rise to the TCR library. As a group, patients came from one endocrinology department in Xi'an, China. This CDR3 contains 13 residues. V gave up 3 bases and J gave up 4 bases, with 10 bases separating them. Per germline, CDR1 GTSNPN and CDR2 SVGIG (reference sequence). These data also featured in a second study, about T cells in Graves' hyperthyroidism and ophthalmopathy. That paper adds: It was uncontrolled infection, other autoimmune disease, pregnancy or lactation that excluded patients. Diagnosis rested on symptoms, serum thyroxine and TRAb, thyroid ultrasound, and orbital computed tomography. Using the HTBI primer set, a first-round RT-PCR was run on the TCR CDR3.

The sequence was collected from a woman younger than 35 with Graves disease. The material sequenced was peripheral blood mononuclear cells (PBMCs), taken at new diagnosis, from a patient treated with antithyroid drugs. The genes are TRBV30 and TRBJ1-3; unclear D gene. Here the CDR3 DNA reads TGTGCCTGGAGCCGGGTTGGCGGAAACACCATATATTTT. Residues: CAWSRVGGNTIYF.